The rows below give T cell receptor beta chains drawn from one sample of a study of a mutant IDH1 vaccine in newly diagnosed glioma. TCRdb's copy holds only in-frame clones and misses some; the assay was immunoSEQ multiplex PCR. The top ten clones hold more than 8.5% of a sample with 15,000 to 20,000 clones, 80% of them seen once. Sequenced material: PBMCs, taken from a glioma patient treated with radiotherapy, temozolomide or both. These receptors were obtained from a man in his forties or fifties with glioma. Each CDR3 is given with its conserved first and last residue. A D gene is named only where the DNA matches it firmly. Some rows have no size entry. The others give once, few or many, or a class for an expanded clone.

V gene	D gene	clone size	J gene	CDR3 DNA	CDR3 protein
TRBV21-1	NA	NA	TRBJ2-7	TGTGCCAGCCCAAGCGGGAGGGCCGAAAGGTCCTACGAGCAGTACTTC	CASPSGRAERSYEQYF
TRBV11-3	NA	NA	TRBJ2-3	TGTGCCAGCAGCTCAGAGGCAGGGGCCGATACGCAGTATTTT	CASSSEAGADTQYF
TRBV18	NA	NA	TRBJ2-3	TGTGCCAGCTCACAAGACAAAGGGCCCACAGATACGCAGTATTTT	CASSQDKGPTDTQYF
TRBV7-2	TRBD2	NA	TRBJ2-1	TGTGCCAGCAGCTCGGGACTAGCGGTCAATGAGCAGTTCTTC	CASSSGLAVNEQFF
TRBV10-3	NA	NA	TRBJ1-2	TGTGCCATCAGTGAGTCAGCAGGGGCTAGCGGCTACACCTTC	CAISESAGASGYTF
TRBV7-8	NA	once	TRBJ1-3	TGTGCCAGCAGCTTAGCGGGAGCTGCTGGAAACACCATATATTTT	CASSLAGAAGNTIYF
TRBV30	NA	NA	TRBJ2-1	TGTGCCTGGAGTCAAGGCGGCGGTTTCGGGGATGAGCAGTTCTTC	CAWSQGGGFGDEQFF
TRBV6-5	TRBD1	NA	TRBJ1-3	TGTGCCAGCAGTTCCACGGACAGGGGACTAGGAAACACCATATATTTT	CASSSTDRGLGNTIYF
TRBV15	NA	NA	TRBJ1-4	TGTGCCACCAGCACCGCCGGGGGCCCTAATGAAAAACTGTTTTTT	CATSTAGGPNEKLFF
TRBV5-1	TRBD1	few	TRBJ2-5	TGCGCCAGCAGTTGGCAGGGGGCCAGGGAGACCCAGTACTTC	CASSWQGARETQYF
TRBV27	NA	NA	TRBJ2-1	TGTGCCAGCAGTTTCTCGGCGGACCCCTACAATGAGCAGTTCTTC	CASSFSADPYNEQFF
TRBV6-5	NA	NA	TRBJ2-2	TGTGCCAGCGACGTAAGACCGAACACCGGGGAGCTGTTTTTT	CASDVRPNTGELFF
TRBV18	NA	NA	TRBJ2-1	TGTGCCAGCTCACCCTACCCGGGGACAAGTATCAGCTCCTACAATGAGCAGTTCTTC	CASSPYPGTSISSYNEQFF
TRBV7-9	NA	NA	TRBJ1-2	TGTGCCAGCAGCCCTACAGGTGGGGCAGGCTATGGCTACACCTTC	CASSPTGGAGYGYTF
TRBV5-1	NA	NA	TRBJ2-2	TGCGCCAGCAGCTTGGCACTCGGGCATGGCGGGGAGCTGTTTTTT	CASSLALGHGGELFF
TRBV7-2	TRBD1	few	TRBJ2-7	TGTGCCAGCAGCGACCGGGACAGGGGGGCATACGAGCAGTACTTC	CASSDRDRGAYEQYF
TRBV7-8	TRBD2	NA	TRBJ2-3	TGTGCCAGCAGCTATGGACTAGCGGGGTCCGTGACAGATACGCAGTATTTT	CASSYGLAGSVTDTQYF
TRBV29-1	NA	few	TRBJ1-2	TGCAGCGTTCTCCGGGGAGAGGATGGCTACACCTTC	CSVLRGEDGYTF
TRBV2	NA	NA	TRBJ2-3	TGTGCCAGCAGTGCCAATCCCACAGATACGCAGTATTTT	CASSANPTDTQYF
TRBV5-8	NA	few	TRBJ1-2	TGTGCCAGCAGCTTTCCGGCCTCACGGCACTATGGCTACACCTTC	CASSFPASRHYGYTF
TRBV19	TRBD1	few	TRBJ1-3	TGTGCCAGCACTCGAGGGGGCTCGGGAAACACCATATATTTT	CASTRGGSGNTIYF
TRBV9	NA	medium-sized	TRBJ2-7	TGTGCCAGCAGCGTAGCTGGGGATAACTACGAGCAGTACTTC	CASSVAGDNYEQYF
TRBV10-3	NA	NA	TRBJ1-2	TGTGCCATCAGTGACCGCGTAACAGGGAAGGGCTACACCTTC	CAISDRVTGKGYTF
TRBV11-2	NA	NA	TRBJ2-7	TGTGCCAGCAGCTTAGGACAGACGGAGACCTACGAGCAGTACTTC	CASSLGQTETYEQYF
TRBV27	NA	once	TRBJ1-3	TGTGCCAGCAGTTTATCGGGACCGCATTCTGGAAACACCATATATTTT	CASSLSGPHSGNTIYF
TRBV5-1	NA	NA	TRBJ1-1	TGCGCCAGCAGCCCGGCTGGGGGGGGTGGCACTGAAGCTTTCTTT	CASSPAGGGGTEAFF